This T cell receptor (beta chain) is drawn from a study of CD8+ T cells in alopecia areata. Germline CDR1 and CDR2: SQVTM and ANQGSEA. The CDR3 is made up of 15 amino acids. Trimming stripped 4 bases from V and 0 bases from J, with 16 bases between. TCR sequencing used cDNA made by reverse transcription of extracted RNA. Clones were sequenced by immunoSEQ multiplex PCR, and TCRdb holds only the in-frame ones, with some missing. The table records 150,000 to 200,000 clones, around 63% of them present only once. Peripheral blood and lesional scalp punch biopsies were taken from alopecia areata patients. Study-wide findings and caveats: The study found higher clonality in lesional than normal scalp, especially in alopecia totalis/universalis.

This clone came up a few times. Its antigen is still unknown. This specimen was CD4+ T cells sorted from blood, taken at week 0. V gene TRBV29-1 combines with J gene TRBJ2-7; D is tentatively TRBD1 or TRBD2 (5 bases each). The TCR originated in a human donor with alopecia areata. CDR3 amino acids: CSVVSRGRSSYEQYF. CDR3 sequence (DNA): TGCAGCGTTGTAAGTAGGGGACGAAGCTCCTACGAGCAGTACTTC.